These 28 T cell receptor beta chains were all obtained from the same sample, sequenced in a study of blood T cell repertoires in COVID-19 (dated by TCRdb to 2018 to 2021). The method behind the library was the immunoSEQ multiplex PCR assay. The source is immuneACCESS, and TCRdb retained only in-frame sequences with V and J called. Part of the clones is not carried over; for the studies checked, unresolved V genes explain less than half of this, and the remainder is unexplained. Present in this sample are about 140,000 clones, 70% to 90% of which were seen just once. The ten most abundant clones make up about 3.2% of the sample. Sequences were obtained from peripheral blood. The receptors shown here come from a man aged 45-65 years with acute or convalescent COVID-19.

The V call is TRBV2, the J call TRBJ2-3; 10 nucleotides agree with TRBD2. Trimming took 10 bases from V and 2 from J; bases not matched to a gene: 9. Germline V lookup: CDR1 SNHLY, CDR2 FYNNEI. The CDR3 covers 15 residues. The CDR3 DNA follows: TGTGCCAACCCGAGCGGGAGGGGGGTCACAGATACGCAGTATTTT. This translates into CANPSGRGVTDTQYF.

The chain links TRBV29-1 to TRBJ1-4; D gene uncertain. The germline V and J ends were trimmed by 5 bases and 4 bases, with 8 bases remaining between them. The CDR3 has 12 residues. Germline CDR1 reads SQVTM; CDR2 reads ANQGSEA. In DNA, the CDR3 is TGCAGCGTTTCCGGGAATAATGAAAAACTGTTTTTT. Protein: CSVSGNNEKLFF. The full variable domain, completed using reference TRBV29-1 and TRBJ1-4, is SAVISQKPSRDICQRGTSLTIQCQVDSQVTMMFWYRQQPGQSLTLIATANQGSEATYESGFVIDKFPISRPNLTFSTLTVSNMSPEDSSIYLCSVSGNNEKLFFGSGTQLSVL.

This clone turned up a few times. The chain employs TRBV11-2 and TRBJ2-7; D remains ambiguous. CDR3 length: 16 residues. Trimming left V 3 bases short and J 2 bases short, with 17 bases between. Germline values: CDR1 SGHAT, CDR2 FQNNGV. The CDR3 bases are TGTGCCAGCAGCTTGTGGTCAGTCCGTTCCCCCTACGAGCAGTACTTC. Translating it yields CASSLWSVRSPYEQYF.

The chain carries TRBV11-3 and TRBJ2-1; TRBD1 aligns across 9 bases. This CDR3 comprises 15 residues. V lost 5 bases to trimming and J lost 5 bases; unmatched junction nucleotides: 7. Germline V gene sequence: CDR1 SGHNT, CDR2 YENEEA. The chain's CDR3 is CASSPGTGLDNEQFF. For the CDR3, the DNA is TGTGCCAGCAGCCCCGGGACAGGGCTAGACAATGAGCAGTTCTTC.

V and J are TRBV10-1 and TRBJ1-5; D might be TRBD1 (5 bases). V was cut by 8 bases and J by 16 bases, with 24 bases left in between. This CDR3 has 13 amino acids. The V gene's germline CDR1 is WNHNN and CDR2 SYGVQD (reference sequence). The chain's CDR3 is CASCLNYRGSLHF. CDR3 sequence (DNA): TGCGCCAGCTGCTTAAACTACCGGGGGTCACTTCATTTT.

V and J are TRBV7-9 and TRBJ1-1; the match to TRBD1 covers 9 bases. After removal of 4 bases from V and 0 bases from J, the junction contained 3 bases not matched to a gene. The CDR3 spans 15 residues. Germline lookup yields CDR1 SEHNR and CDR2 FQNEAQ (reference sequence). The chain's CDR3 is CASSWGQGLNTEAFF. The CDR3 nucleotides read TGTGCCAGCAGCTGGGGACAGGGTTTGAACACTGAAGCTTTCTTT.

In this sample, this clone turned up a few times. The chain uses TRBV6-1 and TRBJ2-7, with D perhaps TRBD2 (7 bases). Germline values: CDR1 MNHNS, CDR2 SASEGT. The CDR3 is made up of 15 amino acids. V was clipped by 3 bases and J by 2 bases, with 14 bases between them. The CDR3 loop reads CASSDWGGPTYEQYF. The CDR3 DNA sequence: TGTGCCAGCAGTGATTGGGGGGGGCCAACCTACGAGCAGTACTTC.

J is TRBJ2-7 and V is TRBV3-1 (or the pseudogene TRBV3-2); D remains unclear. The V gene lost 2 bases and the J gene lost 5 bases, with 4 bases spanning the gap. The CDR3 runs 11 residues. Germline-derived CDR1 and CDR2 are LGHDT and YNNKEL (reference sequence). CDR3 protein: CASSQLDEQYF. The CDR3 nucleotides are TGTGCCAGCAGCCAACTCGACGAGCAGTACTTC.

CDR3 in amino acids: CASSSDRSYGYTF. The CDR3 DNA sequence: TGTGCCAGCAGCTCGGACAGGAGCTATGGCTACACCTTC. The V gene is TRBV28, the J gene TRBJ1-2, with TRBD1 matching over 7 bases. After removal of 6 bases from V and 4 bases from J, the junction contained 5 bases not matched to a gene. The germline gives CDR1 MDHEN, CDR2 SYDVKM. The CDR3 is 13 amino acids.

This clone was seen a single time. V usage is TRBV9 and J usage is TRBJ1-2, with D possibly being TRBD1 (6 bases). The CDR3 contains 15 residues. Germline CDR1 SGDLS, CDR2 YYNGEE. The V gene lost 0 bases and the J gene lost 1 base, with 10 bases spanning the gap. The CDR3 sequence is CASSVGTGFNYGYTF. In nucleotides, the CDR3 is TGTGCCAGCAGCGTAGGAACAGGGTTTAACTATGGCTACACCTTC.

This sequence joins TRBV19 and TRBJ2-3; TRBD1 matches 7 bases. Trimming removed 4 bases from V and 3 bases from J; junction bases left unmatched: 13. The CDR3 contains 17 residues. In germline, CDR1 is LNHDA, CDR2 SQIVND (reference sequence). As DNA, the CDR3 is TGTGCCAGTAGTAGGTCCCGACAGGGATCCCGGACAGATACGCAGTATTTT. Translating gives CASSRSRQGSRTDTQYF.

This rearrangement joins TRBV5-4 to TRBJ2-3; TRBD1 matches at 7 bases. V was clipped by 4 bases and J by 2 bases; unmatched bases: 4. The CDR3 contains 14 residues. CDR1 is SGHNT and CDR2 is YYREEE in the germline V gene (reference sequence). The CDR3, as DNA: TGTGCCAGCAGCCCTGACAGGGCCACAGATACGCAGTATTTT. This encodes CASSPDRATDTQYF. Complete variable domain (other parts from reference TRBV5-4 and TRBJ2-3): ETGVTQSPTHLIKTRGQQVTLRCSSQSGHNTVSWYQQALGQGPQFIFQYYREEENGRGNFPPRFSGLQFPNYSSELNVNALELDDSALYLCASSPDRATDTQYFGPGTRLTVL.

V usage is TRBV20-1 and J usage is TRBJ1-2, with a tentative D call TRBD1 (6 bases). Germline V gene sequence: CDR1 DFQATT, CDR2 SNEGSKA (reference sequence). The CDR3 length is 16 residues. Trimming removed 3 bases at V and 8 bases at J, with 25 bases between. The CDR3 nucleotides are TGCAGTGCTAGTCAATCCGTGGACAGACGATTGGGGGGCTACACCTTC. The encoded protein is CSASQSVDRRLGGYTF.

V and J are TRBV2 and TRBJ1-1; D remains unclear. V gave up 1 base and J gave up 0 bases, with 9 bases separating them. The CDR3 is 15 amino acids. CDR1 SNHLY and CDR2 FYNNEI come from the germline V gene. The CDR3 sequence is CASSEGGHLNTEAFF. The DNA of the CDR3 is TGTGCCAGCAGTGAAGGCGGGCACTTGAACACTGAAGCTTTCTTT.

The V call is TRBV7-9, the J call TRBJ1-1; D is uncertain. This CDR3 is 15 amino acids long. Looked up from germline, CDR1 is SEHNR and CDR2 is FQNEAQ (reference sequence). V was pared by 3 bases and J by 6 bases, with 17 bases between. CDR3 amino acids: CASSFMVSGISEAFF. The CDR3 bases are TGTGCCAGCAGCTTCATGGTCTCTGGCATTTCTGAAGCTTTCTTT.

The rearrangement uses TRBV3-1 (or the pseudogene TRBV3-2) and TRBJ2-2; tentatively, D is TRBD2 (6 bases). CDR3 length: 14 residues. Germline V gene lookup returns CDR1 LGHDT and CDR2 YNNKEL (reference sequence). Trimming shortened V by 0 bases and J by 6 bases, and 8 bases separated the two germline ends. This chain's CDR3 is CASSQDGGAGELFF. The CDR3 nucleotides are TGTGCCAGCAGCCAAGATGGCGGGGCCGGGGAGCTGTTTTTT.

This chain uses TRBV2 with TRBJ1-4; D remains ambiguous. Trimming removed 7 bases from V and 6 bases from J, with 12 bases in between. This CDR3 has 13 residues. In germline, CDR1 is SNHLY, CDR2 FYNNEI. CDR3 nucleotides: TGTGCCAGCATTCAACAGAGAGATGAAAAACTGTTTTTT. Translation gives CASIQQRDEKLFF.

Written as DNA, the CDR3 is TGCGCCAGCAGCCACCGGACAGGGGACCCCGAGCAGTACTTC. As protein: CASSHRTGDPEQYF. The chain employs TRBV4-1 and TRBJ2-7, with 9 bases lining up with TRBD1. The CDR3 totals 14 residues. V gave up 3 bases and J gave up 6 bases; unmatched junction bases: 6. Germline V gives CDR1 MGHRA, CDR2 YSYEKL.

The V call is TRBV10-3, the J call TRBJ2-7, with unresolved D. Germline assignment: CDR1 ENHRY and CDR2 SYGVKD. The V and J ends lost 2 bases and 2 bases respectively, with 7 bases between them. The CDR3 totals 13 residues. CDR3: CAISEPVPYEQYF. DNA for the CDR3: TGTGCCATCAGTGAGCCGGTACCCTACGAGCAGTACTTC.

V is TRBV6-5 and J is TRBJ1-4, with D possibly TRBD1 on 5 matching bases. Per the germline V gene, CDR1 is MNHEY and CDR2 is SVGAGI. CDR3 length equals 15 residues. V lost 0 bases and J 7 bases, leaving 12 bases between the germline ends. CDR3 sequence reads: CASSYSGREGEKLFF. CDR3 DNA sequence: TGTGCCAGCAGTTACTCGGGCAGGGAAGGTGAAAAACTGTTTTTT.

This sequence joins TRBV5-4 and TRBJ2-1, with D perhaps TRBD2 (6 bases). CDR1 is SGHNT, CDR2 YYREEE, per germline (reference sequence). Between the trimmed V and J ends, which lost 3 bases and 7 bases, there was a span of 17 bases. This CDR3 contains 15 residues. CDR3 region: CASSSEGWRENEQFF. The CDR3 DNA is TGTGCCAGCAGCTCCGAGGGGTGGAGGGAGAATGAGCAGTTCTTC.

This clone was observed a few times. The chain carries TRBV19 and TRBJ1-1; 10 nucleotides match TRBD1. In germline, CDR1 is LNHDA, CDR2 SQIVND (reference sequence). The CDR3 is 16 residues long. The junction had 5 bases not matched to a gene; V was cut back by 1 base and J by 3 bases. CDR3 sequence: CASSIVPGQGYTEAFF. CDR3 DNA sequence: TGTGCCAGTAGTATAGTCCCGGGACAGGGGTACACTGAAGCTTTCTTT.

The chain uses TRBV10-3 and TRBJ2-1; 9 nucleotides agree with TRBD2. The CDR3 extends over 15 amino acids. Germline V gene sequence: CDR1 ENHRY, CDR2 SYGVKD. Trimming removed 6 bases from V and 8 bases from J; junction bases left unmatched: 11. The chain's CDR3 is CAISPSREGGDEQFF. CDR3 nucleotides: TGTGCCATCAGCCCATCGCGGGAGGGCGGGGATGAGCAGTTCTTC.

This chain uses TRBV5-1 with TRBJ1-6; D perhaps matches TRBD1 (6 bases). CDR3 length: 17 amino acids. CDR1 and CDR2 from the germline V gene are SGHRS and YFSETQ. Trimming shortened V by 2 bases and J by 7 bases, and 19 bases separated the two germline ends. The CDR3 loop is CASSLFDRAQGNSPLHF. The CDR3 bases are TGCGCCAGCAGCTTATTCGACAGAGCCCAGGGGAATTCACCCCTCCACTTT. The full variable domain, in which reference TRBV5-1 and TRBJ1-6 provide the parts outside the CDR3, is KAGVTQTPRYLIKTRGQQVTLSCSPISGHRSVSWYQQTPGQGLQFLFEYFSETQRNKGNFPGRFSGRQFSNSRSEMNVSTLELGDSALYLCASSLFDRAQGNSPLHFGNGTRLTVT.

Only one count was recorded for this clone. V usage is TRBV19 and J usage is TRBJ1-3; no clear D. The CDR3 loop spans 18 amino acids. Looked up from germline, CDR1 is LNHDA and CDR2 is SQIVND (reference sequence). Trimming shortened V by 8 bases and J by 0 bases, and 23 bases separated the two germline ends. CDR3 DNA: TGTGCCAGTCGTACACCTCTCGGGCGGGCTGGCTCTGGAAACACCATATATTTT. It specifies CASRTPLGRAGSGNTIYF.

The chain combines TRBV6-5 with TRBJ1-6; D not certain. The CDR3 length is 14 residues. The V end was cut by 7 bases, the J end by 3 bases, with 10 bases between. The germline CDR1 and CDR2 sequences are MNHEY and SVGAGI. CDR3 bases: TGTGCCAGCACAACCGGGATCTATAATTCACCCCTCCACTTT. Translated, it gives CASTTGIYNSPLHF.

V and J are TRBV19 and TRBJ1-4; 8 positions agree with TRBD1. Trimming removed 7 bases from V and 8 bases from J; junction bases left unmatched: 9. The V gene's germline CDR1 is LNHDA and CDR2 SQIVND (reference sequence). The CDR3 length is 14 residues. CDR3 in amino acids: CASKFMGQVEKLFF. The CDR3 nucleotides read TGTGCCAGTAAATTTATGGGACAGGTGGAAAAACTGTTTTTT.

The chain carries TRBV27 and TRBJ1-6; 7 bases align to TRBD1. Unmatched junction bases numbered 7, after V lost 5 bases and J lost 3 bases. Germline CDR1 and CDR2: MNHEY and SMNVEV (reference sequence). The length of the CDR3 is 16 residues. DNA of the CDR3: TGTGCCAGCAGTCGACTAGGGGGCGTCTATAATTCACCCCTCCACTTT. Protein sequence: CASSRLGGVYNSPLHF.